This is a list of T cell receptor beta chains from one sample in a study of blood T cells in healthy people across ages. TCRdb re-called the 5' RACE reads with MiXCR, one entry per CDR3 protein. This table holds about 680,000 distinct CDR3 sequences, more than 40% found once. Sequenced input: blood. Source of these receptors: a woman aged 55-70 years in good health. Both conserved end residues are part of each CDR3. The D gene is left open where the match is weak. Some rows mark clone size as missing; the rest say once, few, many or name a class of expanded clone.

abundance,v_gene,j_gene,d_gene,CDR3nt,CDR3aa
few,TRBV27,TRBJ2-1,NA,TGTGCCAGCAGTTTCGACCAGTACAATGAGCAGTTCTTC,CASSFDQYNEQFF
few,TRBV7-2,TRBJ2-7,NA,TGTGCCAGCAGCTTAGATCAAGATTCCTACGAGCAGTACTTC,CASSLDQDSYEQYF
NA,TRBV4-3,TRBJ2-1,NA,TGCGCCAGCAGCCAGGACCCGGTGGGGCCATTAGGCCTGAATGAGCAGTTCTTC,CASSQDPVGPLGLNEQFF
NA,TRBV4-2,TRBJ1-2,NA,TGTGCCAGCAGCCAAGAAGACCGGACAGTCAACTATGGCTACACCTTC,CASSQEDRTVNYGYTF
NA,TRBV7-2,TRBJ1-1,NA,TGTGCCAGCAGCCCGCAGAAGGGCACTGAAGCTTTCTTT,CASSPQKGTEAFF
few,TRBV6-2/TRBV6-3,TRBJ2-7,NA,TGTGCCAGCAGGCGGGGAACCTACGAGCAGTACTTC,CASRRGTYEQYF
NA,TRBV7-3,TRBJ2-1,NA,TGTGCCAGCAGCTTAGATAGGAAGGATGTGCAGTTCTTC,CASSLDRKDVQFF
NA,TRBV9,TRBJ2-1,TRBD2,TGTGCCAGCAGCGCCTCTGTGTTAGCGGGAGGGCCGGGCTCCTACAATGAGCAGTTCTTC,CASSASVLAGGPGSYNEQFF
few,TRBV5-1,TRBJ1-2,NA,TGCGCCAGCAGCTTGACTCCACAGGGTTCCTACTATGGCTACACCTTC,CASSLTPQGSYYGYTF
many,TRBV20-1,TRBJ2-7,NA,TGCAGTGCTCGGGAGCCTCCCTACGAGCAGTACTTC,CSAREPPYEQYF
NA,TRBV29-1,TRBJ1-4,NA,TGCAGCGTCTCGGACAGAGGGGCCGAAAAACTGTTTTTT,CSVSDRGAEKLFF
many,TRBV29-1,TRBJ2-7,TRBD2,TGCAGCGTTACAACTGGGTCTGGGACTAGCGGGAGACTGGGGGAGCAGTACTTC,CSVTTGSGTSGRLGEQYF
NA,TRBV20-1,TRBJ1-1,TRBD1,TGCAGTGCAATAGGGGAATTTAACAGGGGCACTGAAGCTTTCTTT,CSAIGEFNRGTEAFF
once,TRBV2,TRBJ1-2,TRBD1,TGTGCCAGCAGTTATACAGGGGGCAGCGACTATGGCTACACCTTC,CASSYTGGSDYGYTF
NA,TRBV24-1,TRBJ2-5,TRBD2,TGTGCCACCAGTGAGGCTAGCGGGAGGTCGACTCAAGAGACCCAGTACTTC,CATSEASGRSTQETQYF
few,TRBV29-1,TRBJ2-5,TRBD1,TGCAGCGTTACGGGACAGGGTGGTTGGGAGACCCAGTACTTC,CSVTGQGGWETQYF
many,TRBV3-1,TRBJ2-7,NA,TGTGCCAGCAGCCATAAGGGCATAGGCTACGAGCAGTACTTC,CASSHKGIGYEQYF
NA,TRBV7-2,TRBJ2-7,NA,TGTGCCAGCAGCTTAGCGGGTGCGTCAGGGTGGTACGAGCAGTACTTC,CASSLAGASGWYEQYF
NA,TRBV6-2/TRBV6-3,TRBJ2-1,TRBD2,TGTGCCAGCAAATTACGACTAGCAGTCAATGAGCAGTTCTTC,CASKLRLAVNEQFF
NA,TRBV4-3,TRBJ1-1,NA,TGCGCCAGCAGCCAAGCTCCTACCGAGGGTCTTTGGAACACTGAAGCTTTCTTT,CASSQAPTEGLWNTEAFF
NA,TRBV5-1,TRBJ2-3,NA,TGCGCCAGCAGCCGGGACCAGGGAGATACGCAGTATTTT,CASSRDQGDTQYF
few,TRBV10-3,TRBJ2-2,NA,TGTGCCATCAGTGAGTCGGCCCTGTCGAACACCGGGGAGCTGTTTTTT,CAISESALSNTGELFF
NA,TRBV29-1,TRBJ2-1,NA,TGCAGCGTTAACGAAGCGTTCTACAATGAGCAGTTCTTC,CSVNEAFYNEQFF
NA,TRBV6-2/TRBV6-3,TRBJ2-7,TRBD1,TGTGCCAGCAGTTACGAGACAGGGGAGACCTACGAGCAGTACTTC,CASSYETGETYEQYF
few,TRBV25-1,TRBJ2-5,NA,TGTGCCAGCAGTGTGCCCGGGAACCAAGAGACCCAGTACTTC,CASSVPGNQETQYF
NA,TRBV29-1,TRBJ2-1,NA,TGCAGCGTTGGACAGGGAGGCAATGAGCAGTTCTTC,CSVGQGGNEQFF
NA,TRBV6-4,TRBJ2-3,NA,TGTGCCAGCAGTGACGGGTCAGGGGGCACAGATACGCAGTATTTT,CASSDGSGGTDTQYF
NA,TRBV6-2/TRBV6-3,TRBJ2-7,TRBD1,TGTGCCAGCAGTTACCTCGGGACAGGTTTAAGCGAGCAGTACTTC,CASSYLGTGLSEQYF
few,TRBV20-1,TRBJ2-7,NA,TGCAGTGCTAGGAGTCTAGCGACGAGCTCCTACGAGCAGTACTTC,CSARSLATSSYEQYF